The 30 T cell receptor beta chains presented below share a single source sample, sequenced in a study of cytomegalovirus exposure and HLA in healthy donors. PCR amplification relied on 60 Vbeta primers (plus 13 Jbeta primers). Only in-frame clones appear in the TCRdb table, and some are missing; sequencing was by immunoSEQ multiplex PCR. The profile shows more than 95,000 clones, about four fifths of them singletons. The sequencing sample was made of PBMCs. These receptors all come from a man aged 35 to 55 in good health and CMV-seronegative.

The V and J genes are TRBV2 and TRBJ2-3, with 9 bases that match TRBD2. Germline CDR1 SNHLY, CDR2 FYNNEI. V lost 4 bases to trimming and J lost 0 bases; unmatched junction nucleotides: 2. The CDR3 is made up of 15 amino acids. CDR3 nucleotides: TGTGCCAGCAGTGCTAGCGGGACTAGCACAGATACGCAGTATTTT. Protein: CASSASGTSTDTQYF.

This chain uses TRBV5-1 with TRBJ2-7; D possibly corresponds to TRBD2 (5 bases). Per the germline V gene, CDR1 is SGHRS and CDR2 is YFSETQ. Trimming shortened V by 4 bases and J by 4 bases, and 6 bases separated the two germline ends. This CDR3 region has 11 residues. In DNA, the CDR3 is TGCGCCAGCAGCGGGGAGTACGAGCAGTACTTC. Translating gives CASSGEYEQYF.

V is TRBV27 and J is TRBJ1-1; TRBD1 might be the D (6 bases). This CDR3 is 12 amino acids long. The germline gives CDR1 MNHEY, CDR2 SMNVEV (reference sequence). Trimming removed 2 bases from V and 8 bases from J, with 9 bases in between. The CDR3 is CASSLRTVEAFF. CDR3 coding DNA: TGTGCCAGCAGTTTAAGGACAGTCGAAGCTTTCTTT.

The chain links TRBV10-3 to TRBJ1-6; possible D gene TRBD1, 5 bases. CDR3 size: 14 residues. Germline V gene data show CDR1 as ENHRY and CDR2 as SYGVKD. V was pared by 11 bases and J by 6 bases, with 17 bases between. In nucleotides, the CDR3 is TGTGCCTCCGGTGGGGGGTCGCGTAATTCACCCCTCCACTTT. Amino acid sequence: CASGGGSRNSPLHF.

The gene calls are TRBV5-1 and TRBJ2-7; the match to TRBD2 covers 9 bases. Trimming cost V 4 bases and J 0 bases; bases outside gene matches: 17. The length of the CDR3 is 19 residues. Germline CDR1 SGHRS, CDR2 YFSETQ. As DNA, the CDR3 is TGCGCCAGCAGCGGAAGAGACGAGCGGGGGGCTTATAGCTCCTACGAGCAGTACTTC. Its protein is CASSGRDERGAYSSYEQYF.

This chain joins TRBV23-1 and TRBJ1-2, with D unresolved. TRBV23-1 is annotated as an ORF whose role is uncertain. Trimming shortened V by 0 bases and J by 4 bases, and 9 bases separated the two germline ends. This CDR3 is built from 14 residues. CDR3 nucleotides: TGCGCCAGCAGTCAATCGCCCAGAAGCTATGGCTACACCTTC. Amino acid sequence: CASSQSPRSYGYTF.

Regarding this clone: One end of the junction varies from germline; a read error may be responsible. CDR3 protein: CASSPGFQETQYF. The CDR3 DNA follows: TGTGCTAGCAGCCCGGGGTTCCAAGAGACCCAGTACTTC. V is TRBV7-7 and J is TRBJ2-5; the D gene is possibly TRBD2 (5 bases). Germline assignment: CDR1 SSHAT and CDR2 FNYEAQ (reference sequence). The CDR3 covers 13 residues.

V usage is TRBV5-6 and J usage is TRBJ2-5; 7 bases agree with TRBD1. In germline, CDR1 is SGHDT, CDR2 YYEEEE. This CDR3 contains 16 residues. After removal of 3 bases from V and 1 base from J, the junction contained 9 bases not matched to a gene. The DNA for the CDR3 is TGTGCCAGCAGCTCTGACGCGACAGGGTTCCAAGAGACCCAGTACTTC. This translates into CASSSDATGFQETQYF.

The chain couples TRBV7-6 to TRBJ2-7; 7 bases are shared with TRBD2. The CDR3 runs to 14 residues. Unmatched junction bases numbered 3, after V lost 4 bases and J lost 0 bases. CDR1 SGHVS and CDR2 FNYEAQ come from the germline V gene. The CDR3 DNA is TGTGCCAGCAGCTGGGGGGGTTCCTCCTACGAGCAGTACTTC. Translated, it gives CASSWGGSSYEQYF.

This clone was counted a few times. The chain has TRBV9 and TRBJ2-7; D gene unclear. This CDR3 is 13 amino acids long. Trimming cost V 0 bases and J 6 bases, with 10 bases left between them. Per the germline V gene, CDR1 is SGDLS and CDR2 is YYNGEE. CDR3 bases: TGTGCCAGCAGCGTAGCCAATTCCCCCGAGCAGTACTTC. Protein: CASSVANSPEQYF.

The genes are TRBV7-9 and TRBJ2-7; D not resolved. Germline CDR1 and CDR2: SEHNR and FQNEAQ (reference sequence). V gave up 5 bases and J gave up 3 bases, with 8 bases separating them. There are 12 residues in the CDR3. The CDR3 DNA reads TGTGCCAGCAGCCAGGTCGTCTACGAGCAGTACTTC. As protein: CASSQVVYEQYF.

This chain uses TRBV2 with TRBJ1-2; 8 bases agree with TRBD1. Trimming cost V 6 bases and J 8 bases; bases outside gene matches: 5. Germline V gives CDR1 SNHLY, CDR2 FYNNEI. CDR3 length: 12 amino acids. The CDR3 is CASSPQGEGYTF. DNA for the CDR3: TGTGCCAGCAGCCCACAGGGGGAGGGCTACACCTTC. The full variable domain, with the rest looked up from reference TRBV2 and TRBJ1-2, is EPEVTQTPSHQVTQMGQEVILRCVPISNHLYFYWYRQILGQKVEFLVSFYNNEISEKSEIFDDQFSVERPDGSNFTLKIRSTKLEDSAMYFCASSPQGEGYTFGSGTRLTVV.

The gene calls are TRBV4-1 and TRBJ2-1; D may be TRBD2 (6 bases). Germline CDR1 and CDR2: MGHRA and YSYEKL. The CDR3 spans 16 residues. The V and J ends lost 3 bases and 3 bases respectively, with 15 bases between them. The CDR3 here is CASSQTLGGLYNEQFF. CDR3 in DNA: TGCGCCAGCAGCCAGACGCTGGGGGGTCTCTACAATGAGCAGTTCTTC.

The rearrangement links TRBV6-5 to TRBJ2-2; the D is unclear. This CDR3 region has 12 residues. V shed 5 bases and J shed 4 bases, with 5 bases lying between them. The germline V gene encodes CDR1 MNHEY and CDR2 SVGAGI. CDR3 nucleotides: TGTGCCAGCAGTCTCGGCACCGGGGAGCTGTTTTTT. It encodes CASSLGTGELFF.

The J gene is TRBJ2-1, the V gene TRBV6-4; 14 nucleotides line up with TRBD2. Germline-derived CDR1 and CDR2 are MRHNA and SNTAGT. With 1 base clipped from V and 7 bases from J, the junction kept 3 bases outside the gene matches. The CDR3 length is 16 residues. In DNA, the CDR3 is TGTGCCAGCAGTGACTACGGGACTAGCGGGAGAAATGAGCAGTTCTTC. Translating it yields CASSDYGTSGRNEQFF.

The chain is built from TRBV21-1 and TRBJ2-3; the table gives TRBD2 as D, unverified against the DNA. TRBV21-1 is recorded as a pseudogene. There are 16 residues in the CDR3. Written as DNA, the CDR3 is TGTGCCAGCAGCCGACTAGCGGGAATGTTTGGGGATACGCAGTATTTT. This encodes CASSRLAGMFGDTQYF.

This clone came up a few times. The V gene is TRBV5-6, the J gene TRBJ2-1, with a possible D match to TRBD1 (6 bases). This CDR3 spans 14 amino acids. Germline V CDR1 and CDR2: SGHDT, YYEEEE. Trimming removed 2 bases from V and 8 bases from J, with 14 bases in between. Here the CDR3 reads CASSFSNRDHEQFF. The CDR3 bases are TGTGCCAGCAGCTTTTCTAACAGGGACCATGAGCAGTTCTTC.

This clone was found a few times. V is TRBV7-8 and J is TRBJ2-5, with a weak D call TRBD1 (6 bases). CDR1 is SGHVS and CDR2 is FQNEAQ in the germline V gene. The CDR3 contains 14 residues. Trimming removed 8 bases from V and 1 base from J, with 14 bases in between. The CDR3: CASSTGPPQETQYF. Written as DNA, the CDR3 is TGTGCCAGCTCGACAGGCCCACCCCAAGAGACCCAGTACTTC.

Turning to this clone: One end of the junction is discordant with germline, which a read error may explain. The chain is built from TRBV5-6 and TRBJ1-1, with 9 bases fitting TRBD1. Germline-derived CDR1 and CDR2 are SGHDT and YYEEEE. CDR3 length: 11 residues. In DNA, the CDR3 is TGTGCCGGCAGCGGGGACAGGGCCGCTTTCTTT. Protein sequence: CAGSGDRAAFF.

The chain has TRBV7-9 and TRBJ2-7; D is possibly TRBD1 (5 bases). The CDR3 contains 14 residues. Per the germline V gene, CDR1 is SEHNR and CDR2 is FQNEAQ (reference sequence). V was pared by 1 base and J by 2 bases, with 9 bases between. The CDR3 spells CASSLVGDTYEQYF. The CDR3 nucleotides read TGTGCCAGCAGCTTAGTAGGGGATACCTACGAGCAGTACTTC.

This chain connects TRBV6-5 to TRBJ1-1, with D possibly being TRBD1 (5 bases). This CDR3 region has 14 residues. Trimming took off 1 base at V and 2 bases at J, with 8 bases between the two ends. Germline CDR1 reads MNHEY; CDR2 reads SVGAGI. The DNA of the CDR3 is TGTGCCAGCAGTTACTACGGGGGAAACACTGAAGCTTTCTTT. It yields the protein CASSYYGGNTEAFF.

The gene calls are TRBV5-1 and TRBJ1-1; D unresolved. The CDR3 loop spans 13 amino acids. The V gene's germline CDR1 is SGHRS and CDR2 YFSETQ. The V end was cut by 1 base, the J end by 2 bases, with 6 bases between. The DNA of the CDR3 is TGCGCCAGCAGCTTGATCAGTAACACTGAAGCTTTCTTT. Amino acids: CASSLISNTEAFF.

V and J are TRBV10-3 and TRBJ2-1; 7 bases agree with TRBD2. CDR1 and CDR2 from the germline V gene are ENHRY and SYGVKD. The CDR3 sequence is 14 residues long. V lost 4 bases to trimming and J lost 6 bases; unmatched junction nucleotides: 6. In DNA, the CDR3 is TGTGCCATCAGTGGAGCGGGGACCTTCAATGAGCAGTTCTTC. Amino acids: CAISGAGTFNEQFF.

The chain uses TRBV4-1 and TRBJ2-7; TRBD2 might be the D (5 bases). The CDR3 contains 14 residues. Germline CDR1 MGHRA, CDR2 YSYEKL. V lost 6 bases to trimming and J lost 1 base, with 13 bases between them. The CDR3 DNA is TGCGCCAGCAGAGACGAGGGTGGATCCTACGAGCAGTACTTC. It encodes CASRDEGGSYEQYF.

The rearrangement joins TRBV2 to TRBJ1-3; unclear D gene. Germline V gene lookup returns CDR1 SNHLY and CDR2 FYNNEI. Trimming removed 5 bases at V and 0 bases at J, with 14 bases between. The CDR3 runs 16 residues. CDR3 in amino acids: CASSSTGVGSGNTIYF. DNA of the CDR3: TGTGCCAGCAGTAGTACGGGAGTCGGCTCTGGAAACACCATATATTTT.

The chain joins TRBV6-4 to TRBJ1-1, with D tentatively TRBD1 (5 bases). The germline V gene encodes CDR1 MRHNA and CDR2 SNTAGT. V was trimmed by 0 bases and J by 4 bases, leaving 15 bases between them. CDR3 length equals 16 residues. CDR3 protein: CASSDSKSGGVTEAFF. Here the CDR3 DNA reads TGTGCCAGCAGTGACTCGAAATCTGGGGGGGTCACTGAAGCTTTCTTT.

This clone has more than one count but fewer than ten. The chain combines TRBV5-4 with TRBJ2-3, with 8 bases lining up with TRBD1. J lost 10 bases, V lost 4 bases, and 14 bases had no gene match. Germline V gives CDR1 SGHNT, CDR2 YYREEE (reference sequence). This CDR3 contains 15 residues. The CDR3 region is CASSQPQGAQSPQYF. In nucleotides, the CDR3 is TGTGCCAGCAGCCAGCCGCAGGGGGCGCAGAGTCCGCAGTATTTT.

CDR3 sequence (DNA): TGTGCCAGCACATTGGGGGACTTGGGGGCCAACGTCCTGACTTTC. Translated: CASTLGDLGANVLTF. The chain carries TRBV18 and TRBJ2-6; D is possibly TRBD2 (6 bases). Per the germline V gene, CDR1 is KGHSH and CDR2 is LQKENI. This CDR3 comprises 15 residues. Trimming shortened V by 8 bases and J by 4 bases, and 15 bases separated the two germline ends.

This chain connects TRBV6-6 to TRBJ2-2; possible D gene TRBD1, 7 bases. Deletions cut 6 bases from V and 1 base from J, with 15 bases between. There are 16 residues in the CDR3. Per the germline V gene, CDR1 is MNHNY and CDR2 is SVGAGI (reference sequence). CDR3 in amino acids: CASRNLQGGNTGELFF. CDR3 in DNA: TGTGCCAGCAGAAACCTTCAGGGGGGGAACACCGGGGAGCTGTTTTTT.

The chain uses TRBV7-2 and TRBJ2-4; D is possibly TRBD1 (5 bases). CDR1 is SGHTA and CDR2 is FQGNSA in the germline V gene. V lost 5 bases, J lost 9 bases, and 11 bases lay in between. The CDR3 loop spans 12 amino acids. The CDR3: CASSRTGSIQYF. CDR3 nucleotides: TGTGCCAGCAGCCGTACAGGTTCCATTCAGTACTTC.